The 27 T cell receptor beta chains reported below all come from one sample, sequenced in a study of blood T cell repertoires in COVID-19. Profiling relied on immunoSEQ multiplex PCR, and the TCRdb table lists in-frame clones only, not all of them. The sample carries some 86,000 clones, more than 75% recorded once. Sample: peripheral blood. The source of these receptors is an older woman with acute or convalescent COVID-19.

V gene TRBV7-2 combines with J gene TRBJ2-3, with 8 bases identical to TRBD2. The trim removed 5 bases at V and 3 bases at J, leaving 10 bases unmatched. CDR3 length equals 16 residues. Per the germline V gene, CDR1 is SGHTA and CDR2 is FQGNSA. The CDR3, as DNA: TGTGCCAGCAGCCCCCGGGTGAGCGGGGGTACAGATACGCAGTATTTT. Translation gives CASSPRVSGGTDTQYF.

This CDR3 is CASSQAGLARGNIQYF. For the CDR3, the DNA is TGTGCCAGCAGCCAGGCGGGACTAGCGCGAGGGAACATTCAGTACTTC. The rearrangement uses TRBV14 and TRBJ2-4; 10 bases match TRBD2. Germline CDR1 and CDR2: SGHDN and FVKESK. This CDR3 has 16 amino acids. The ends lost 3 bases at V and 7 bases at J; junction bases unmatched: 9.

This rearrangement joins TRBV7-9 to TRBJ2-7; D might be TRBD1 (6 bases). The CDR3 totals 13 residues. CDR1 and CDR2 (germline): SEHNR, FQNEAQ (reference sequence). The CDR3 DNA reads TGTGCCAGCAGGTCCGGGGCAGGGGCGCCGCTAGACGTC. Amino acids: CASRSGAGAPLDV.

The J gene is TRBJ2-7, the V gene TRBV2, with a tentative D call TRBD1 (6 bases). V was pared by 6 bases and J by 2 bases, with 17 bases between. The germline V gene has CDR1 SNHLY and CDR2 FYNNEI. The CDR3 contains 15 residues. The CDR3 spells CASSEQGLHAYEQYV. CDR3 bases: TGTGCCAGCAGCGAACAGGGTTTGCATGCCTACGAGCAGTACGTC.

This clone was counted between two and nine times. The genes are TRBV4-1 and TRBJ2-1, with 8 nucleotides matching TRBD2. The CDR3 is made up of 16 amino acids. Germline V gene lookup returns CDR1 MGHRA and CDR2 YSYEKL. J was trimmed by 2 bases and V by 1 base; bases with no gene match: 4. CDR3 protein: CASSQADGRAYNEQFF. CDR3 nucleotide sequence: TGCGCCAGCAGCCAAGCCGACGGGAGGGCCTACAATGAGCAGTTCTTC.

This clone has just a few counts. The chain is built from TRBV28 and TRBJ2-7; D gene unclear. The CDR3 is 13 amino acids. The V gene lost 4 bases and the J gene lost 3 bases, with 10 bases spanning the gap. CDR1 is MDHEN, CDR2 SYDVKM, per germline. The CDR3 here is CASSSGDYYEQYV. DNA for the CDR3: TGTGCCAGCAGTTCCGGAGATTACTACGAGCAGTACGTC.

The gene calls are TRBV30 and TRBJ2-6, with 15 bases identical to TRBD2. The CDR3 loop spans 16 amino acids. Germline CDR1 is GTSNPN and CDR2 is SVGIG (reference sequence). J was trimmed by 4 bases and V by 8 bases; bases with no gene match: 6. CDR3 in DNA: TGTGCCACGGGACTAGCGGGGGGCGGGGGGGCCAACGTCCTGACTTTC. Protein product: CATGLAGGGGANVLTF. The variable domain in full, with the rest retrieved from reference TRBV30 and TRBJ2-6, is SQTIHQWPATLVQPVGSPLSLECTVEGTSNPNLYWYRQAAGRGLQLLFYSVGIGQISSEVPQNLSASRPQDRQFILSSKKLLLSDSGFYLCATGLAGGGGANVLTFGAGSRLTVL.

The V call is TRBV6-1, the J call TRBJ2-5; 12 nucleotides line up with TRBD2. Per the germline V gene, CDR1 is MNHNS and CDR2 is SASEGT. The CDR3 loop spans 18 amino acids. V lost 3 bases and J lost 2; bases outside the gene matches: 10. CDR3 region: CASSEGLLAGGLQETQYF. The CDR3 DNA sequence: TGTGCCAGCAGTGAGGGACTCCTAGCGGGGGGGCTGCAAGAGACCCAGTACTTC.

The chain links TRBV24-1 to TRBJ1-2, with 10 bases lining up with TRBD1. The length of the CDR3 is 14 residues. The J segment lost 7 bases and the V segment lost 5 bases, leaving 6 bases of the junction unmatched. Germline V gene sequence: CDR1 KGHDR, CDR2 SFDVKD. CDR3 residues: CATSGTGGPGGYTF. CDR3 DNA sequence: TGTGCCACCAGTGGGACAGGGGGTCCGGGTGGCTACACCTTC.

This clone was observed once. The V gene is TRBV6-5, the J gene TRBJ1-2; the match to TRBD1 covers 8 bases. V shed 2 bases and J 5 bases; nucleotides not matched to a gene: 7. The length of the CDR3 is 15 residues. Per germline, CDR1 MNHEY and CDR2 SVGAGI. The CDR3 nucleotides are TGTGCCAGCAGTTACGGGCAGGGGGCAGTTTATGGCTACACCTTC. It codes for CASSYGQGAVYGYTF.

This rearrangement joins TRBV7-9 to TRBJ2-7; TRBD1 aligns across 7 bases. Germline CDR1 is SEHNR and CDR2 is FQNEAQ (reference sequence). The CDR3 contains 14 residues. V trimming: 3 bases; J trimming: 4 bases; junction bases outside the gene matches: 6. CDR3 loop: CASSFDRVGYEQYV. CDR3 sequence (DNA): TGTGCCAGCAGCTTCGACAGGGTGGGATACGAGCAGTACGTC.

This rearrangement joins TRBV19 to TRBJ2-5; TRBD2 matches 14 bases. The CDR3 is made up of 18 amino acids. V shed 5 bases, J shed 1 base, and the junction held 9 bases outside the gene matches. Germline loops: CDR1 LNHDA, CDR2 SQIVND (reference sequence). DNA of the CDR3: TGTGCCAGTAGTGTCGGGACTAGCGGGGGTCCCACCCAAGAGACCCAGTACTTC. Translating it yields CASSVGTSGGPTQETQYF.

The chain links TRBV29-1 to TRBJ1-2; D perhaps matches TRBD1 (6 bases). Trimming removed 3 bases at V and 5 bases at J, with 13 bases between. Germline V gene sequence: CDR1 SQVTM, CDR2 ANQGSEA. This CDR3 is 13 amino acids long. This CDR3 reads CSVEGSGVYGYTF. CDR3 sequence (DNA): TGCAGCGTTGAGGGATCAGGGGTGTATGGCTACACCTTC.

This chain connects TRBV6-6 to TRBJ2-6, with TRBD1 as a possible D gene (6 bases). The V end was cut by 5 bases, the J end by 4 bases, with 18 bases between. The V gene's germline CDR1 is MNHNY and CDR2 SVGAGI (reference sequence). The CDR3 is 17 residues long. The DNA for the CDR3 is TGTGCCAGCAGTCTGTCAGGCACAGGGACGGGGGCCAACGTCCTGACTTTC. It codes for CASSLSGTGTGANVLTF.

Here the CDR3 DNA reads TGTGCCAGCAGGACCGGGGGGGCGTTTATCACCTACAATGAGCAGTTCTTC. Translation: CASRTGGAFITYNEQFF. This chain connects TRBV28 to TRBJ2-1; 8 nucleotides match TRBD2. The CDR3 sequence is 17 residues long. Germline V gene lookup returns CDR1 MDHEN and CDR2 SYDVKM. With V trimmed by 6 bases and J by 2 bases, 12 bases remained unmatched.

The rearrangement uses TRBV5-1 and TRBJ1-1; the match to TRBD1 covers 9 bases. This CDR3 spans 18 amino acids. CDR1 SGHRS and CDR2 YFSETQ come from the germline V gene. V shed 1 base, J shed 1 base, and the junction held 11 bases outside the gene matches. Here the CDR3 reads CASSLTPQGAAGNTEAFF. CDR3 in DNA: TGCGCCAGCAGCTTGACGCCACAGGGGGCGGCCGGGAACACTGAAGCTTTCTTT.

This chain uses TRBV29-1 with TRBJ1-2; no reliable D call. The CDR3 spans 13 residues. The germline CDR1 and CDR2 sequences are SQVTM and ANQGSEA. V was cut by 4 bases and J by 2 bases, with 11 bases left in between. DNA for the CDR3: TGCAGCGTTGGACGGCAGGCCAACTATGGCTACACCTTC. Translation gives CSVGRQANYGYTF.

In this sample, this clone turned up once. The rearrangement uses TRBV6-5 and TRBJ2-5; D call uncertain. V was pared by 7 bases and J by 7 bases, with 13 bases between. Germline V gives CDR1 MNHEY, CDR2 SVGAGI. CDR3 length equals 12 residues. The CDR3 coding sequence is TGTGCCAGCACCTCCACTACGCGGACCCAGTACTTC. Translated, it gives CASTSTTRTQYF.

The chain recombines TRBV4-3 with TRBJ1-5; D is unclear. CDR1 LGHNA and CDR2 YSLEER come from the germline V gene. Deletions cut 0 bases from V and 0 bases from J, with 6 bases between. The CDR3 runs to 15 residues. CDR3 residues: CASSQELYSNQPQHF. DNA for the CDR3: TGCGCCAGCAGCCAAGAACTTTATAGCAATCAGCCCCAGCATTTT.

CDR3 residues: CASRPTDGGTEAFF. The DNA for the CDR3 is TGTGCCAGCAGGCCCACGGATGGCGGTACTGAAGCTTTCTTT. The chain recombines TRBV7-9 with TRBJ1-1, with D unresolved. V was trimmed by 6 bases and J by 5 bases, leaving 16 bases between them. The CDR3 runs 14 residues. CDR1 is SEHNR, CDR2 FQNEAQ, per germline (reference sequence).

The rearrangement joins TRBV3-1 (or the pseudogene TRBV3-2) to TRBJ1-2, with D hard to call. Deletions cut 4 bases from V and 6 bases from J, with 15 bases between. The CDR3 loop spans 14 amino acids. Germline V gene data show CDR1 as LGHDT and CDR2 as YNNKEL (reference sequence). The CDR3 here is CASSLFSSGDGYTF. The CDR3 nucleotides read TGTGCCAGCAGCCTCTTCTCATCCGGAGATGGCTACACCTTC.

The chain recombines TRBV19 with TRBJ2-1, with D perhaps TRBD2 (6 bases). The CDR3 length is 15 residues. Germline V gene sequence: CDR1 LNHDA, CDR2 SQIVND (reference sequence). Trimming took 11 bases from V and 0 from J, leaving 17 bases between them. The CDR3, as DNA: TGTGCCGTGGGTCTCATGCGGGACTCCTACAATGAGCAGTTCTTC. Its translation: CAVGLMRDSYNEQFF.

CDR3 in DNA: TGTGCCAGCTCACCGTCAGGGGGAGCAAACTATGGCTACACCTTC. Protein sequence: CASSPSGGANYGYTF. The J gene is TRBJ1-2, the V gene TRBV18, with 7 bases identical to TRBD1. The CDR3 spans 15 residues. V shed 3 bases, J shed 2 bases, and the junction held 6 bases outside the gene matches. Germline CDR1 reads KGHSH; CDR2 reads LQKENI. The complete variable domain, with remaining parts taken from reference TRBV18 and TRBJ1-2, reads NAGVMQNPRHLVRRRGQEARLRCSPMKGHSHVYWYRQLPEEGLKFMVYLQKENIIDESGMPKERFSAEFPKEGPSILRIQQVVRGDSAAYFCASSPSGGANYGYTFGSGTRLTVV.

The chain is built from TRBV2 and TRBJ1-5; TRBD1 might be the D (5 bases). CDR1 and CDR2 from the germline V gene are SNHLY and FYNNEI. Between the trimmed V and J ends, which lost 7 bases and 4 bases, there was a span of 14 bases. The CDR3 runs to 14 residues. The CDR3 DNA sequence: TGTGCCAGCACTGAGGACATGTCAAATCAGCCCCAGCATTTT. Its translation is CASTEDMSNQPQHF.

This clone was seen just once. V gene TRBV5-1 combines with J gene TRBJ1-2; D is ambiguous. The CDR3 covers 14 residues. Germline lookup yields CDR1 SGHRS and CDR2 YFSETQ. Trimming removed 0 bases from V and 4 bases from J, with 10 bases in between. For the CDR3, the DNA is TGCGCCAGCAGCTTGGATAGGGAGAGCTATGGCTACACCTTC. This codes for CASSLDRESYGYTF. The full variable domain, completed using reference TRBV5-1 and TRBJ1-2, is KAGVTQTPRYLIKTRGQQVTLSCSPISGHRSVSWYQQTPGQGLQFLFEYFSETQRNKGNFPGRFSGRQFSNSRSEMNVSTLELGDSALYLCASSLDRESYGYTFGSGTRLTVV.

The chain couples TRBV13 to TRBJ1-6; D ambiguous. Trimming removed 0 bases at V and 9 bases at J, with 15 bases between. The CDR3 runs 16 residues. Germline V CDR1 and CDR2: PRHDT, FYEKMQ (reference sequence). In DNA, the CDR3 is TGTGCCAGCAGCTTAGGGGATACAGTATCCCTTTCACCCCTCCACTTT. Amino acid sequence: CASSLGDTVSLSPLHF.

V and J are TRBV11-2 and TRBJ1-2; 9 bases are a match to TRBD1. Losses at the gene ends were 2 bases for V and 4 bases for J; bases not matched to a gene: 14. This CDR3 comprises 18 residues. CDR1 SGHAT and CDR2 FQNNGV come from the germline V gene. DNA of the CDR3: TGTGCCAGCAGCTTATCCCCGATACAGGGGGCGCGAATCTATGGCTACACCTTC. Translated, it gives CASSLSPIQGARIYGYTF.